Following are 13 T cell receptor beta chains from one sample sequenced in a study of T cells in Graves' hyperthyroidism and ophthalmopathy. Amplified TCR beta CDR3 regions derived from RNA transcripts. TCR CDR3 underwent first-round RT-PCR with the HTBI primer set. TCRdb called the multiplex PCR reads again in MiXCR, with one record for every CDR3 protein. The sample includes 490,000 or so distinct CDR3 sequences, roughly 15% of them seen just once. The sample comprised blood. These receptors came from a woman in her thirties with Graves' ophthalmopathy.

This clonotype turned up a few times. The V gene is TRBV24-1, the J gene TRBJ2-1, with 13 bases matching TRBD2. Germline V gene lookup returns CDR1 KGHDR and CDR2 SFDVKD. Losses at the gene ends were 5 bases for V and 5 bases for J; bases not matched to a gene: 5. The CDR3 totals 16 residues. The CDR3 loop is CATSVTSGREDNEQFF. The CDR3 nucleotides are TGTGCCACCAGTGTAACTAGCGGGAGGGAGGACAATGAGCAGTTCTTC.

This clonotype appeared many times. The chain couples TRBV20-1 to TRBJ2-3; unclear D gene. Trimming stripped 6 bases from V and 0 bases from J, with 16 bases between. Germline V gene sequence: CDR1 DFQATT, CDR2 SNEGSKA (reference sequence). CDR3 size: 15 residues. The CDR3 DNA is TGCAGTGCCCCTGACGCAGGTCAAAGCACAGATACGCAGTATTTT. Amino acids: CSAPDAGQSTDTQYF.

A few counts support this clonotype. The chain employs TRBV7-9 and TRBJ2-2; the D is unclear. This CDR3 is built from 13 residues. V lost 0 bases and J 3 bases, leaving 2 bases between the germline ends. The germline gives CDR1 SEHNR, CDR2 FQNEAQ (reference sequence). This CDR3 reads CASSLAYTGELFF. CDR3 DNA: TGTGCCAGCAGCTTAGCCTACACCGGGGAGCTGTTTTTT.

The table lists this clonotype with many counts. The chain combines TRBV11-2 with TRBJ2-7; D gene ambiguous. V lost 3 bases, J lost 2 bases, and 8 bases lay in between. This CDR3 spans 13 amino acids. The germline gives CDR1 SGHAT, CDR2 FQNNGV. DNA of the CDR3: TGTGCCAGCAGCTTCGGTAGTCCCTACGAGCAGTACTTC. As protein: CASSFGSPYEQYF.

The V gene is TRBV5-1, the J gene TRBJ1-1; D is undetermined. This CDR3 spans 14 amino acids. Trimming took off 2 bases at V and 4 bases at J, with 12 bases between the two ends. Germline V gene sequence: CDR1 SGHRS, CDR2 YFSETQ. The CDR3 reads CASSFGRTSTEAFF. The CDR3 bases are TGCGCCAGCAGCTTCGGCAGGACGAGCACTGAAGCTTTCTTT.

This chain joins TRBV9 and TRBJ1-4, with no clear D. Trimming cost V 4 bases and J 4 bases, with 14 bases left between them. CDR1 and CDR2 from the germline V gene are SGDLS and YYNGEE. The CDR3 spans 15 residues. The CDR3: CASSRTKDGNEKLFF. The DNA for the CDR3 is TGTGCCAGCAGCCGTACAAAGGACGGTAATGAAAAACTGTTTTTT.

This clonotype was seen ten or more times. In DNA form, the CDR3 reads TGTGCCAGCAGGATTACAGGGGAGACCCAGTACTTC. Amino acid sequence: CASRITGETQYF. The gene calls are TRBV11-2 and TRBJ2-5; weak D call: TRBD1 (6 bases). The CDR3 spans 12 residues. Trimming removed 6 bases at V and 5 bases at J, with 10 bases between. Germline CDR1 SGHAT, CDR2 FQNNGV.

The chain's CDR3 is CASSGLWGKNIQYF. CDR3 in DNA: TGTGCCAGCAGTGGACTTTGGGGCAAAAACATTCAGTACTTC. V usage is TRBV6-1 and J usage is TRBJ2-4; D ambiguous. Trimming removed 4 bases at V and 3 bases at J, with 10 bases between. CDR1 is MNHNS, CDR2 SASEGT, per germline. This CDR3 comprises 14 residues.

A few counts support this clonotype. This could be a read error, since a much larger clone is one nucleotide away. V and J are TRBV28 and TRBJ2-5; D gene unclear. The CDR3 sequence is 14 residues long. Germline CDR1 is MDHEN and CDR2 is SYDVKM. This CDR3 is CACSENIGSETQYF. The CDR3 nucleotides read TGTGCCTGCAGTGAGAATATCGGGTCGGAGACCCAGTACTTC.

This clonotype was seen ten or more times. J is TRBJ2-2 and V is TRBV18; 7 bases match TRBD2. The V gene end was trimmed by 5 bases and the J gene end by 3 bases; junction bases not matched to a gene: 6. There are 15 residues in the CDR3. Germline V lookup: CDR1 KGHSH, CDR2 LQKENI. CDR3 DNA: TGTGCCAGCTCATTACGGGAGGCCGACACCGGGGAGCTGTTTTTT. This gives the protein CASSLREADTGELFF.

This sequence joins TRBV4-3 and TRBJ2-2; 14 positions match TRBD2. This CDR3 comprises 16 residues. The J segment lost 7 bases and the V segment lost 4 bases, leaving 5 bases of the junction unmatched. Germline assignment: CDR1 LGHNA and CDR2 YSLEER. The CDR3: CASSPGLAGVVGELFF. The CDR3 region has the DNA TGCGCCAGCAGCCCGGGACTAGCGGGAGTAGTCGGGGAGCTGTTTTTT.

This clonotype occurred many times. The chain carries TRBV7-8 and TRBJ1-5; weak D call: TRBD1 (5 bases). CDR1 SGHVS and CDR2 FQNEAQ come from the germline V gene. CDR3 length equals 14 residues. The V and J ends lost 5 bases and 0 bases respectively, with 8 bases between them. CDR3 nucleotides: TGTGCCAGCAGCGGGGGAGTTAGCAATCAGCCCCAGCATTTT. This encodes CASSGGVSNQPQHF.

Only a few counts were recorded for this clonotype. The chain joins TRBV14 to TRBJ2-1; the match to TRBD2 covers 11 bases. Trimming removed 2 bases from V and 9 bases from J; junction bases left unmatched: 12. CDR1 and CDR2 (germline): SGHDN, FVKESK. This CDR3 comprises 17 residues. The CDR3 is CASSQRGASGRYGEQFF. CDR3 in DNA: TGTGCCAGCAGCCAAAGAGGGGCTAGCGGGAGGTATGGTGAGCAGTTCTTC.